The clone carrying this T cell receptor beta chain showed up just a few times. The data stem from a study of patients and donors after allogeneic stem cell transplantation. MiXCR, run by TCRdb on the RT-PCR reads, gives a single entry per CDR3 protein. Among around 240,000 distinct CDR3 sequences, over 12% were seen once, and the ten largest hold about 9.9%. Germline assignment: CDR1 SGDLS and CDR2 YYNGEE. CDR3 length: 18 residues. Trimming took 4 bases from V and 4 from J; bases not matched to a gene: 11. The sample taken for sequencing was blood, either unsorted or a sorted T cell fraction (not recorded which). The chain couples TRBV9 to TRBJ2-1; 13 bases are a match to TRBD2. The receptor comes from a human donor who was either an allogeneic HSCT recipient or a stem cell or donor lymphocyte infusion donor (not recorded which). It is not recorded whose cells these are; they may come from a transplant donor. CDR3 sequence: CASSRGLAGANTYNEQFF. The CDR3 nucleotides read TGTGCCAGCAGCCGCGGACTAGCGGGGGCGAATACGTACAATGAGCAGTTCTTC. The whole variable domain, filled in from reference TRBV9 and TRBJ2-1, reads DSGVTQTPKHLITATGQRVTLRCSPRSGDLSVYWYQQSLDQGLQFLIQYYNGEERAKGNILERFSAQQFPDLHSELNLSSLELGDSALYFCASSRGLAGANTYNEQFFGPGTRLTVL.